This T cell receptor beta chain originates from a study of response to subunit inactivated influenza vaccine. General study points: The authors proposed limited new T cell recruitment per seasonal influenza vaccination.

This clonotype has more than one count but fewer than ten. Antigen specificity is unknown. TCRdb called the RT-PCR reads again in MiXCR, with one record for every CDR3 protein. The table shows about 500,000 distinct CDR3 sequences, with 16% occurring only once. Germline V gene data show CDR1 as MDHEN and CDR2 as SYDVKM. CDR3 length: 14 residues. Between the trimmed V and J ends, which lost 1 base and 5 bases, there was a span of 12 bases. The source of this sequence is a man aged 50 to 69 who received an inactivated influenza vaccine. The chain has TRBV28 and TRBJ2-7; a possible D gene is TRBD1 (6 bases). The source material was CD4+ T cells sorted from PBMCs, sampled around 25 months after vaccination. The CDR3 region has the DNA TGTGCCAGCAGTTTATCAGGGGTCCCACACGAGCAGTACTTC. Translating gives CASSLSGVPHEQYF.